This T cell receptor beta chain was recorded in a study of T cells in Graves' hyperthyroidism and ophthalmopathy. Amplification of TCR beta CDR3 regions used RNA as the template. First-round RT-PCR with HTBI primers amplified the TCR CDR3 region. TCRdb reanalysed the multiplex PCR reads using MiXCR and keeps one entry per CDR3 protein. Seen here are fewer than 450,000 distinct CDR3 sequences, around 18% observed once, and the top ten hold around two fifths. This clonotype was seen ten or more times. Disease lasting under 3 months, a NOSPECS grade of at least 4, and a Clinical Activity Score of at least 3 were features of the ophthalmopathy patients. Trimming removed 0 bases at V and 7 bases at J, with 0 bases between. Per the germline V gene, CDR1 is KGHSH and CDR2 is LQKENI. This CDR3 has 11 residues.

The material sequenced was blood. This clonotype was obtained from a man younger than 30 with Graves' ophthalmopathy. The V call is TRBV18, the J call TRBJ2-2; D not certain. CDR3 sequence reads: CASSPPGELFF. CDR3 in DNA: TGTGCCAGCTCACCACCCGGGGAGCTGTTTTTT.